The 18 T cell receptor beta chains below come from one sample, sequenced in a study of T cell responses to AZD1222 COVID-19 vaccine. The repertoire was sequenced with immunoSEQ multiplex PCR; TCRdb's copy has only in-frame clones and lacks some. Among roughly 120,000 clones listed, roughly 91% were seen once. The sample consisted of peripheral blood, taken 28 days after the second AZD1222 dose. Receptor source: an adult who received the AZD1222 COVID-19 vaccine.

The chain employs TRBV28 and TRBJ2-5, with D unresolved. Germline lookup yields CDR1 MDHEN and CDR2 SYDVKM. The CDR3 spans 14 residues. Trimming took off 5 bases at V and 5 bases at J, with 15 bases between the two ends. CDR3 sequence reads: CASSAPPPWETQYF. The DNA of the CDR3 is TGTGCCAGCAGTGCCCCCCCACCCTGGGAGACCCAGTACTTC.

V and J are TRBV7-9 and TRBJ1-3; D is unclear. Looked up from germline, CDR1 is SEHNR and CDR2 is FQNEAQ (reference sequence). The V end was cut by 1 base, the J end by 3 bases, with 4 bases between. The CDR3 length is 13 residues. DNA of the CDR3: TGTGCCAGCAGCTTAGGAATTGGAAACACCATATATTTT. Its protein is CASSLGIGNTIYF. Full variable domain (missing parts from reference TRBV7-9 and TRBJ1-3): DTGVSQNPRHKITKRGQNVTFRCDPISEHNRLYWYRQTLGQGPEFLTYFQNEAQLEKSRLLSDRFSAERPKGSFSTLEIQRTEQGDSAMYLCASSLGIGNTIYFGEGSWLTVV.

The V call is TRBV3-1 (or the pseudogene TRBV3-2), the J call TRBJ2-7; no definite D call. Germline lookup yields CDR1 LGHDT and CDR2 YNNKEL (reference sequence). This CDR3 has 15 residues. The V end was cut by 4 bases, the J end by 4 bases, with 17 bases between. The CDR3 coding sequence is TGTGCCAGCAGCCTAATGAGACACGGACCTTACGAGCAGTACTTC. Its protein product is CASSLMRHGPYEQYF.

The chain carries TRBV10-1 and TRBJ1-1, with D possibly TRBD1 on 5 matching bases. CDR1 and CDR2 from the germline V gene are WNHNN and SYGVQD (reference sequence). The CDR3 length is 12 residues. V was clipped by 8 bases and J by 11 bases, with 18 bases between them. CDR3 coding DNA: TGCGCCAGCCGGGGGTGCCGGGGTCGGGCTTTCTTT. This codes for CASRGCRGRAFF.

The chain couples TRBV19 to TRBJ2-5; 7 nucleotides line up with TRBD2. Losses at the gene ends were 5 bases for V and 1 base for J; bases not matched to a gene: 4. Looked up from germline, CDR1 is LNHDA and CDR2 is SQIVND (reference sequence). The CDR3 runs 14 residues. The CDR3 sequence is CASSGGGSQETQYF. For the CDR3, the DNA is TGTGCCAGTAGTGGGGGGGGGTCCCAAGAGACCCAGTACTTC.

V usage is TRBV5-1 and J usage is TRBJ2-6, with D hard to call. Germline values: CDR1 SGHRS, CDR2 YFSETQ. The CDR3 is 14 amino acids. Deletions cut 6 bases from V and 0 bases from J, with 7 bases between. The CDR3 DNA reads TGCGCCAGCAAAACTGTCTCTGGGGCCAACGTCCTGACTTTC. This gives the protein CASKTVSGANVLTF.

The rearrangement links TRBV27 to TRBJ1-1; 7 bases match TRBD1. CDR1 and CDR2 (germline): MNHEY, SMNVEV (reference sequence). V lost 0 bases and J lost 4; bases outside the gene matches: 2. This CDR3 comprises 14 residues. Written as DNA, the CDR3 is TGTGCCAGCAGTTTATCAACAGGGGTCACTGAAGCTTTCTTT. This gives the protein CASSLSTGVTEAFF.

This chain connects TRBV30 to TRBJ2-4; D gene ambiguous. This CDR3 has 15 residues. Germline CDR1 is GTSNPN and CDR2 is SVGIG (reference sequence). V gave up 2 bases and J gave up 0 bases, with 11 bases separating them. The CDR3 DNA sequence: TGTGCCTGGAGTACGGCAGCCCTAGCCAAAAACATTCAGTACTTC. Amino acid sequence: CAWSTAALAKNIQYF.

This rearrangement joins TRBV2 to TRBJ1-3; D remains unclear. Trimming took off 6 bases at V and 4 bases at J, with 4 bases between the two ends. The length of the CDR3 is 11 residues. Germline values: CDR1 SNHLY, CDR2 FYNNEI. The CDR3 loop is CASRVGNTIYF. CDR3 coding DNA: TGTGCCAGCAGGGTCGGAAACACCATATATTTT.

V gene TRBV9 combines with J gene TRBJ2-7, with D perhaps being TRBD1 or TRBD2 (5 bases each). V shed 3 bases and J shed 2 bases, with 15 bases lying between them. The CDR3 spans 15 residues. The V gene's germline CDR1 is SGDLS and CDR2 YYNGEE. CDR3 protein: CASSAGTGRTYEQYF. CDR3 bases: TGTGCCAGCAGCGCCGGGACGGGACGAACCTACGAGCAGTACTTC.

This chain links TRBV3-1 (or the pseudogene TRBV3-2) with TRBJ2-5; D may correspond to TRBD1 or TRBD2 (5 bases each). There are 15 residues in the CDR3. The ends were cut back, 5 bases at V and 0 bases at J, with 13 bases in the middle. Germline values: CDR1 LGHDT, CDR2 YNNKEL (reference sequence). The CDR3 here is CASSVSRGYQETQYF. As DNA, the CDR3 is TGTGCCAGCAGCGTATCGAGGGGATACCAAGAGACCCAGTACTTC.

The chain combines TRBV20-1 with TRBJ1-2; D remains unclear. The CDR3 loop spans 9 amino acids. Trimming cost V 6 bases and J 6 bases, with 5 bases left between them. Germline assignment: CDR1 DFQATT and CDR2 SNEGSKA (reference sequence). Here the CDR3 reads CSAGNGYTF. CDR3 DNA: TGCAGTGCGGGGAATGGCTACACCTTC.

This rearrangement joins TRBV5-6 to TRBJ2-7; D gene unclear. The CDR3 has 13 amino acids. V lost 5 bases and J lost 7, with 16 bases in between. Germline V gene data show CDR1 as SGHDT and CDR2 as YYEEEE. CDR3 protein: CASRDLLMGEQYF. Here the CDR3 DNA reads TGTGCCAGCAGAGACCTCCTCATGGGGGAGCAGTACTTC.

This rearrangement joins TRBV25-1 to TRBJ1-5, with TRBD1 identical over 7 bases. This CDR3 spans 15 amino acids. Germline V lookup: CDR1 MGHDK, CDR2 SYGVNS. J was trimmed by 2 bases and V by 3 bases; bases with no gene match: 4. The DNA of the CDR3 is TGTGCCAGCAGTGACCGTACAGGGGGCAATCAGCCCCAGCATTTT. Its protein is CASSDRTGGNQPQHF.

The chain recombines TRBV6-6 with TRBJ2-7; D not resolved. V was cut by 6 bases and J by 0 bases, with 12 bases left in between. Germline CDR1 and CDR2: MNHNY and SVGAGI (reference sequence). The CDR3 spans 14 residues. CDR3 DNA sequence: TGTGCCAGCAGCCTAGAAGGGTCCTCCTACGAGCAGTACTTC. Encoded protein: CASSLEGSSYEQYF.

The CDR3 bases are TGTGCCACCAGTGAGTCTGGACAGGGGGCCTACAATGAGCAGTTCTTC. Protein product: CATSESGQGAYNEQFF. The chain links TRBV24-1 to TRBJ2-1, with 10 positions matching TRBD1. Germline V lookup: CDR1 KGHDR, CDR2 SFDVKD. This CDR3 region has 16 residues. V trimming: 4 bases; J trimming: 2 bases; junction bases outside the gene matches: 4.

The chain carries TRBV29-1 and TRBJ1-2; D might be TRBD1 (5 bases). CDR3 length: 13 residues. CDR1 and CDR2 (germline): SQVTM, ANQGSEA. Trimming cost V 7 bases and J 2 bases, with 14 bases left between them. CDR3 bases: TGCAGCGGGGTTGGGTCAGGGAACTATGGCTACACCTTC. Its protein is CSGVGSGNYGYTF.

The rearrangement links TRBV5-3 to TRBJ2-7; perhaps TRBD1 as D (6 bases). TRBV5-3 falls under the ORF class, with uncertain function. The CDR3 runs to 15 residues. V was trimmed by 4 bases and J by 3 bases, leaving 17 bases between them. The CDR3 nucleotides read TGTGCCAGAAGCCTCGGGAACAGGGTTCGCTACGAGCAGTACTTC. Its protein product is CARSLGNRVRYEQYF.